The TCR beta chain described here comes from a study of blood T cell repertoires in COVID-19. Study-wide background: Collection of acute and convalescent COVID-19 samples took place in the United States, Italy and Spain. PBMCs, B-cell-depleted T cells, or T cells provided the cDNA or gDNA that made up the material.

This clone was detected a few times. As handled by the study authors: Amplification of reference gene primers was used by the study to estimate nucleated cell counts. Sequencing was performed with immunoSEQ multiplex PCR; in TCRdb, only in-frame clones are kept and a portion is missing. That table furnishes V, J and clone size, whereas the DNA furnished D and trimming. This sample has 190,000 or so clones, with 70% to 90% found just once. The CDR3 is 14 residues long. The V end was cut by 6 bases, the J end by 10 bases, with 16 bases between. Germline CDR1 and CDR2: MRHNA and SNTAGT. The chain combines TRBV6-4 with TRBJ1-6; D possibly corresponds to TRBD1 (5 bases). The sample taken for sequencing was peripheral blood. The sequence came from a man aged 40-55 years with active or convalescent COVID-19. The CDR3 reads CASRGEEGNSPLHF. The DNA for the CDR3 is TGTGCCAGCAGAGGCGAGGAGGGGAACTCACCCCTCCACTTT.